These 18 T cell receptor beta chains came from one sample sequenced in a study of blood T cell repertoires in COVID-19 (dated by TCRdb to about 2020). The library was produced with the immunoSEQ multiplex PCR assay. Imported from immuneACCESS, the table was reduced by TCRdb to in-frame sequences with V and J called. These copies leave out some clones; in studies compared against another copy, an unresolved V gene accounts for under half, and the cause of the remainder is not known. For this sample there are under 95,000 clones; about 90% appear just once. The ten largest clonotypes hold about 15% of the sample. Sequenced sample: peripheral blood. The receptors stem from a man older than 75 in a cohort sampled during active COVID-19.

This clone was observed a handful of times. CDR3 loop: CASSLGGGGTSYNEQFF. The CDR3 DNA follows: TGTGCCAGCAGCTTGGGCGGCGGGGGAACCTCCTACAATGAGCAGTTCTTC. This chain links TRBV5-4 with TRBJ2-1, with 7 bases that match TRBD2. V dropped 0 bases and J dropped 0; count of bases not matched to a gene: 6. The CDR3 is 17 amino acids. CDR1 SGHNT and CDR2 YYREEE come from the germline V gene (reference sequence).

This rearrangement joins TRBV19 to TRBJ2-2; TRBD2 might be the D (5 bases). This CDR3 spans 14 amino acids. Trimming took off 6 bases at V and 1 base at J, with 9 bases between the two ends. Germline CDR1 and CDR2: LNHDA and SQIVND (reference sequence). The CDR3 loop is CASRGLENTGELFF. Here the CDR3 DNA reads TGTGCCAGTAGAGGACTGGAGAACACCGGGGAGCTGTTTTTT.

The chain links TRBV5-1 to TRBJ2-1; 7 nucleotides align to TRBD1. V shed 5 bases and J 6 bases; nucleotides not matched to a gene: 8. Germline lookup yields CDR1 SGHRS and CDR2 YFSETQ. This CDR3 is 14 amino acids long. Here the CDR3 reads CASRRTGDSNEQFF. The CDR3, as DNA: TGCGCCAGCAGAAGGACAGGCGATAGCAATGAGCAGTTCTTC.

The rearrangement links TRBV6-4 to TRBJ2-1; 9 positions match TRBD2. The ends lost 0 bases at V and 10 bases at J; junction bases unmatched: 7. CDR3 length: 15 amino acids. The germline V gene encodes CDR1 MRHNA and CDR2 SNTAGT. The DNA for the CDR3 is TGTGCCAGCAGTGACTCGGCTAGCGGGACAAGCGAGCAGTTCTTC. This encodes CASSDSASGTSEQFF.

The CDR3 loop reads CASSTQGASDTQYF. The CDR3 bases are TGTGCCAGCAGTACACAGGGGGCATCAGATACGCAGTATTTT. The chain couples TRBV6-5 to TRBJ2-3, with 9 bases aligning to TRBD1. CDR3 length equals 14 residues. Germline CDR1 and CDR2: MNHEY and SVGAGI. After removal of 5 bases from V and 4 bases from J, the junction contained 4 bases not matched to a gene.

This chain connects TRBV7-8 to TRBJ1-2; no clear D gene. Trimming pared 5 bases from V and 7 bases from J, leaving 23 bases between. CDR1 and CDR2 from the germline V gene are SGHVS and FQNEAQ. The CDR3 has 16 amino acids. CDR3 in amino acids: CASSVLALGPYSGYTF. The CDR3 region has the DNA TGTGCCAGCAGCGTCCTGGCATTGGGCCCCTATAGTGGCTACACCTTC.

The J gene is TRBJ2-7, the V gene TRBV28; tentative D call: TRBD1 (7 bases). V was trimmed by 6 bases and J by 0 bases, leaving 12 bases between them. The CDR3 contains 14 residues. Germline values: CDR1 MDHEN, CDR2 SYDVKM. Written as DNA, the CDR3 is TGTGCCAGCAGCAGGGGGGATAGCTCCTACGAGCAGTACGTC. Its translation: CASSRGDSSYEQYV.

This clone was seen only once. The chain has TRBV7-9 and TRBJ2-5; perhaps TRBD1 as D (5 bases). V was cut by 5 bases and J by 2 bases, with 12 bases left in between. Germline CDR1 is SEHNR and CDR2 is FQNEAQ (reference sequence). This CDR3 is built from 14 residues. The CDR3 spells CASSPSYRQETQYF. CDR3 bases: TGTGCCAGCAGCCCTTCTTACAGGCAAGAGACCCAGTACTTC.

CDR3 bases: TGTGCCAGTAGTACCTCCCAGGGAAACACAGATACGCAGTATTTT. Residues: CASSTSQGNTDTQYF. This sequence joins TRBV19 and TRBJ2-3, with a possible D match to TRBD1 (5 bases). Germline V gives CDR1 LNHDA, CDR2 SQIVND (reference sequence). The V end lost 4 bases, the J end lost 2 bases, and 13 bases lay between the germline ends. This CDR3 is 15 amino acids long.

The J gene is TRBJ1-2, the V gene TRBV5-4; 8 positions match TRBD1. Trimming removed 6 bases from V and 3 bases from J; junction bases left unmatched: 7. Germline V gene lookup returns CDR1 SGHNT and CDR2 YYREEE (reference sequence). The CDR3 has 14 amino acids. The CDR3 DNA follows: TGTGCCAGCACCTCAGGGGGCGGACACTATGGCTACACCTTC. Residues: CASTSGGGHYGYTF.

The gene calls are TRBV2 and TRBJ2-7; D remains unclear. Per germline, CDR1 SNHLY and CDR2 FYNNEI. V was clipped by 8 bases and J by 6 bases, with 11 bases between them. CDR3 length: 11 amino acids. DNA of the CDR3: TGTGCCAGCGGCCAGAACCTCGAGCAGTACTTC. It specifies CASGQNLEQYF.

The CDR3 DNA follows: TGTGCCAGCAGCGTAGGGCGGGTAGCGGGGGGGCCGGATGAGACCCAGTACTTC. As protein: CASSVGRVAGGPDETQYF. The chain joins TRBV9 to TRBJ2-5; 11 bases agree with TRBD2. Trimming took 0 bases from V and 5 from J; bases not matched to a gene: 12. The CDR3 has 18 amino acids. Germline V gene data show CDR1 as SGDLS and CDR2 as YYNGEE.

The gene calls are TRBV28 and TRBJ1-1; no clear D gene. V gave up 1 base and J gave up 1 base, with 7 bases separating them. Germline lookup yields CDR1 MDHEN and CDR2 SYDVKM. CDR3 size: 14 residues. DNA of the CDR3: TGTGCCAGCAGTTTATCTCCAGGGAACACTGAAGCTTTCTTT. It specifies CASSLSPGNTEAFF. Full variable domain (remainder filled in from reference TRBV28 and TRBJ1-1): DVKVTQSSRYLVKRTGEKVFLECVQDMDHENMFWYRQDPGLGLRLIYFSYDVKMKEKGDIPEGYSVSREKKERFSLILESASTNQTSMYLCASSLSPGNTEAFFGQGTRLTVV.

The chain uses TRBV6-5 and TRBJ1-6, with D possibly being TRBD1 (5 bases). The CDR3 extends over 16 amino acids. The V gene lost 2 bases and the J gene lost 4 bases, with 12 bases spanning the gap. The V gene's germline CDR1 is MNHEY and CDR2 SVGAGI. The CDR3 sequence: CASSYGGTRYNSPLHF. The CDR3 DNA is TGTGCCAGCAGTTACGGGGGGACGAGGTATAATTCACCCCTCCACTTT.

This clone has more than one count but fewer than ten. V and J are TRBV7-9 and TRBJ1-1, with D possibly being TRBD1 (5 bases). This CDR3 contains 16 residues. V lost 5 bases, J lost 1 base, and 17 bases lay in between. Per the germline V gene, CDR1 is SEHNR and CDR2 is FQNEAQ (reference sequence). CDR3 DNA sequence: TGTGCCAGCAGCCGACCCGGCGCGGGGGGGAACACTGAAGCTTTCTTT. Its protein product is CASSRPGAGGNTEAFF.

The genes are TRBV6-2 or TRBV6-3 and TRBJ1-1, with 10 bases lining up with TRBD1. This CDR3 has 15 residues. CDR1 is MNHEY and CDR2 is SVGEGT in the germline V gene. With V trimmed by 4 bases and J by 5 bases, 7 bases remained unmatched. For the CDR3, the DNA is TGTGCCAGCAGTTCTCCGGGACAGGGGCCTACTGAAGCTTTCTTT. Translating gives CASSSPGQGPTEAFF.

J is TRBJ2-7 and V is TRBV4-3; the match to TRBD2 covers 8 bases. J was trimmed by 2 bases and V by 0 bases; bases with no gene match: 6. The length of the CDR3 is 16 residues. Germline lookup yields CDR1 LGHNA and CDR2 YSLEER. As DNA, the CDR3 is TGCGCCAGCAGCCAAGAGGAGGGCGGGGGGACCTACGAGCAGTACTTC. As protein: CASSQEEGGGTYEQYF.

The chain links TRBV15 to TRBJ2-3, with 9 bases lining up with TRBD2. With V trimmed by 1 base and J by 1 base, 3 bases remained unmatched. CDR1 is LNHNV and CDR2 is YYDKDF in the germline V gene (reference sequence). This CDR3 comprises 16 residues. For the CDR3, the DNA is TGTGCCACCAGCAGAGGCCTAGCGGGGCGCACAGATACGCAGTATTTT. This translates into CATSRGLAGRTDTQYF.